One T cell receptor beta chain is described in this entry. Its cognate antigen is unknown. The CDR3 has 15 amino acids. Germline CDR1 is MDHEN and CDR2 is SYDVKM. V was pared by 5 bases and J by 4 bases, with 5 bases of the junction left unmatched. The sample originates from a study of cytomegalovirus exposure and HLA in healthy donors. General study points: Under in vitro conditions, a few CMV-associated chains were confirmed as specific for CMV antigens.

Using immunoSEQ multiplex PCR, the repertoire was profiled, and TCRdb retains in-frame clones only, with some absent. The repertoire has around 93,000 clones, 85% of them found once; the top ten carry approximately 22%. The sequence was obtained from a man between 18 and 29 years old in good health and CMV-seropositive. The sequenced sample consisted of PBMCs. The chain links TRBV28 to TRBJ2-3, with 11 positions matching TRBD2. CDR3: CASSELAGVSDTQYF. CDR3 bases: TGTGCCAGCAGTGAACTAGCGGGAGTCTCAGATACGCAGTATTTT.